This TCR beta chain was profiled in a study of T cells in narcolepsy. Turning to this clone: Antigen: not known.

Produced via immunoSEQ multiplex PCR; TCRdb's table is partial and in-frame only. The sample contains over 25,000 clones, approximately 79% of which appear only once. Whole-study results and caveats: Blood of same and different patients, but not healthy controls, reportedly held recurring autoreactive clonotypes. Comparing one patient's CSF and blood CD4+ clonotypes highlighted HCRT- and TRIB2-specific autoreactive clonotypes.

Germline values: CDR1 MNHNY, CDR2 SVGAGI (reference sequence). This CDR3 comprises 12 residues. V gave up 6 bases and J gave up 7 bases, with 9 bases separating them. The sequencing sample was made of memory (CD45RA-) CD4+ T cells from blood. V usage is TRBV6-6 and J usage is TRBJ1-4; TRBD1 might be the D (6 bases). The receptor comes from a human donor in good health. The CDR3 DNA is TGTGCCAGCAGGGGGGCCGGTGAAAAACTGTTTTTT. This translates into CASRGAGEKLFF.